Presented here are 6 T cell receptor beta chains from one specimen sequenced in a study of metastatic and nonmetastatic thyroid tumors. Thyroid surgery was performed in patients who had received no treatment beforehand. MiXCR reprocessed the PCR reads for TCRdb. The sample lists roughly 15,000 clones; about 31% were seen once. Sequencing was performed on blood. These receptor sequences come from a female donor with papillary thyroid cancer or a benign thyroid nodule (not recorded which). Some clones in this sample may be carry-over from other donors' samples.

Points on this clone: This sequence may be a read error, since a much larger clone differs from it by one base. The V call is TRBV20-1, the J call TRBJ2-4; D is unclear. There are 13 residues in the CDR3. Germline-derived CDR1 and CDR2 are DFQATT and SNEGSKA (reference sequence). The CDR3 DNA is TGCAGTGCTAGAGGTTTGCAGTCGTACATTCAGCACTTC. This encodes CSARGLQSYIQHF.

Many counts were recorded for this clone. This CDR3 is CASSLGERGARNEQFF. The CDR3 nucleotides read TGTGCCAGCAGCCTAGGCGAGCGGGGTGCCCGCAATGAGCAGTTCTTC. The J gene is TRBJ2-1, the V gene TRBV9, with 7 bases lining up with TRBD2. J was trimmed by 6 bases and V by 4 bases; bases with no gene match: 13. The CDR3 sequence is 16 residues long. Germline lookup yields CDR1 SGDLS and CDR2 YYNGEE. Looking up the rest from reference TRBV9 and TRBJ2-1 gives the full variable domain: DSGVTQTPKHLITATGQRVTLRCSPRSGDLSVYWYQQSLDQGLQFLIQYYNGEERAKGNILERFSAQQFPDLHSELNLSSLELGDSALYFCASSLGERGARNEQFFGPGTRLTVL.

By share, this clone counts as medium-sized. The J gene is TRBJ2-7, the V gene TRBV27, with TRBD1 matching 10 bases. The CDR3 consists of 15 residues. The ends lost 5 bases at V and 6 bases at J; junction bases unmatched: 10. Germline V lookup: CDR1 MNHEY, CDR2 SMNVEV (reference sequence). The CDR3 DNA reads as TGTGCCAGCAGTCCAGACAGACAGGGGGCTGCCGAGCAGTACTTC. It translates to CASSPDRQGAAEQYF.

The chain carries TRBV6-5 and TRBJ2-2; maybe TRBD2 (5 bases). V lost 4 bases to trimming and J lost 8 bases, with 17 bases between them. Looked up from germline, CDR1 is MNHEY and CDR2 is SVGAGI. CDR3 size: 15 residues. CDR3 sequence: CASSLKTDGDGELFF. As DNA, the CDR3 is TGTGCCAGCAGTTTGAAGACCGACGGGGATGGGGAGCTGTTTTTT.

The chain links TRBV12-3 or TRBV12-4 to TRBJ1-1, with unresolved D. This CDR3 spans 14 amino acids. V lost 1 base, J lost 5 bases, and 11 bases lay in between. CDR3 sequence reads: CASSLGGGKTEAFF. CDR3 nucleotide sequence: TGTGCCAGCAGTTTAGGGGGTGGGAAAACTGAAGCTTTCTTT.

In the case of this clone: Germline is not matched at one junction end, which may reflect a read error. V usage is TRBV13 and J usage is TRBJ1-2, with D possibly TRBD1 on 5 matching bases. The germline V gene encodes CDR1 PRHDT and CDR2 FYEKMQ (reference sequence). There are 14 residues in the CDR3. The CDR3 reads CASSSVTVGYVYTF. CDR3 DNA sequence: TGTGCCAGCAGCTCGGTGACAGTCGGCTATGTCTACACCTTC.